The 21 T cell receptor beta chains in this list originate from one sample, sequenced in a study of human T cells and chemical hapten exposure. TCRdb processed the RACE reads anew with MiXCR; each CDR3 protein has one entry. The table shows tens of thousands of distinct CDR3 sequences, with roughly 6.7% occurring only once. Time point meaning: pre-sensitization, week 0. Sample treatment: therapeutic diphenylcyclopropenone sensitization with weekly scalp DPC. The input for sequencing was whole blood, taken in connection with sensitization to the hapten diphenylcyclopropenone (DPC). These TCRs come from a woman aged 30 to 39 with alopecia areata. Some clones in this sample may be carry-over from other donors' samples.

This clonotype was counted at least ten times. This chain links TRBV18 with TRBJ2-2, with 7 bases aligning to TRBD1. This CDR3 has 15 residues. Trimming removed 8 bases from V and 2 bases from J; junction bases left unmatched: 8. CDR1 is KGHSH and CDR2 is LQKENI in the germline V gene. CDR3 amino acids: CASGRQGRNTGELFF. CDR3 coding DNA: TGTGCCAGCGGGAGACAGGGTCGAAACACCGGGGAGCTGTTTTTT.

This clonotype has a count of ten or more. This sequence joins TRBV24-1 and TRBJ2-2; 7 nucleotides align to TRBD1. The CDR3 has 13 amino acids. V shed 9 bases, J shed 6 bases, and the junction held 6 bases outside the gene matches. Germline V gene data show CDR1 as KGHDR and CDR2 as SFDVKD. The CDR3 loop is CATSTGDAGELFF. The CDR3 nucleotides are TGTGCCACCTCAACAGGGGATGCCGGGGAGCTGTTTTTT.

V and J are TRBV12-3 or TRBV12-4 and TRBJ1-1; 8 nucleotides line up with TRBD1. V shed 6 bases and J 3 bases; nucleotides not matched to a gene: 6. The CDR3 is 14 residues long. CDR3 DNA sequence: TGTGCCAGCAGCTCCGACAGGGGAGACACTGAAGCTTTCTTT. It specifies CASSSDRGDTEAFF.

The table lists this clonotype with a few counts. The V gene is TRBV3-1, the J gene TRBJ1-2; 7 bases align to TRBD1. Germline trimming cut 4 bases from V and 2 bases from J; bases unmatched to any gene: 13. The CDR3 totals 17 residues. Germline V gene lookup returns CDR1 LGHDT and CDR2 YNNKEL (reference sequence). The DNA for the CDR3 is TGTGCCAGCAGCCCAAAAATCCGGACAGGATTCAACTATGGCTACACCTTC. Amino acid sequence: CASSPKIRTGFNYGYTF.

In this sample, this clonotype turned up many times. The chain links TRBV3-1 to TRBJ2-3; 10 bases fit TRBD2. CDR3 length: 16 amino acids. The ends lost 0 bases at V and 1 base at J; junction bases unmatched: 1. Germline V gene sequence: CDR1 LGHDT, CDR2 YNNKEL (reference sequence). Here the CDR3 reads CASSQELAGGTDTQYF. The CDR3 DNA follows: TGTGCCAGCAGCCAAGAGCTAGCGGGGGGCACAGATACGCAGTATTTT.

This clonotype was seen ten or more times. A read error may account for a junction end that differs from germline. V is TRBV18 and J is TRBJ1-1, with 9 bases that match TRBD1. The germline V gene encodes CDR1 KGHSH and CDR2 LQKENI. The CDR3 is 16 residues long. CDR3 in DNA: TGTGCCAGCTCCCCACTACCGGGACAGGGCGTCTCTGAAGCTTTCTTT. This gives the protein CASSPLPGQGVSEAFF. The entire variable domain, with the rest obtained from reference TRBV18 and TRBJ1-1, is as follows: NAGVMQNPRHLVRRRGQEARLRCSPMKGHSHVYWYRQLPEEGLKFMVYLQKENIIDESGMPKERFSAEFPKEGPSILRIQQVVRGDSAAYFCASSPLPGQGVSEAFFGQGTRLTVV.

In regard to this clonotype: A read error may account for a junction end that differs from germline. V gene TRBV5-6 combines with J gene TRBJ1-5, with unresolved D. The CDR3 runs to 15 residues. CDR1 and CDR2 (germline): SGHDT, YYEEEE. CDR3 sequence (DNA): TGTGCCAGCAGCTTGGGTCAGTATAGCAATCAGCCCCAGAATTTT. It translates to CASSLGQYSNQPQNF.

This clonotype occurred many times. This chain joins TRBV5-1 and TRBJ1-1, with 7 bases that match TRBD1. CDR1 is SGHRS and CDR2 is YFSETQ in the germline V gene. With V trimmed by 4 bases and J by 7 bases, 7 bases remained unmatched. The CDR3 contains 13 residues. The CDR3 coding sequence is TGCGCCAGCAGCCTCGACAGGGATAGTGAAGCTTTCTTT. This codes for CASSLDRDSEAFF.

To note about this clonotype: A much more abundant neighbour one base away suggests this may be a read error. The rearrangement joins TRBV14 to TRBJ2-7; 8 bases match TRBD1. The CDR3 loop spans 15 amino acids. CDR1 and CDR2 (germline): SGHDN, FVKESK. V was clipped by 0 bases and J by 5 bases; unmatched bases: 6. The CDR3 DNA reads as TGTGCCAGCAGCCAAGATCGGGACAGGTGCCACGAGCAGTACTTC. It specifies CASSQDRDRCHEQYF.

This clonotype has only a few counts. At one end the junction does not follow the germline gene, possibly because of a read error. This rearrangement joins TRBV5-1 to TRBJ2-2, with TRBD1 as a possible D gene (6 bases). This CDR3 is 15 amino acids long. The germline V gene encodes CDR1 SGHRS and CDR2 YFSETQ. CDR3 coding DNA: TGCGCCAGCAGCTTTGCAGGGACACACACCAGGGAGCTGTTTTTT. This gives the protein CASSFAGTHTRELFF.

A few counts support this clonotype. CDR3 residues: CASSYSKWGASGKLFF. In nucleotides, the CDR3 is TGTGCCAGCAGTTACTCTAAATGGGGGGCATCAGGAAAACTGTTTTTT. This sequence joins TRBV6-5 and TRBJ1-4; D is possibly TRBD1 (6 bases). Germline CDR1 and CDR2: MNHEY and SVGAGI. V lost 0 bases and J lost 10, with 18 bases in between. The CDR3 length is 16 residues.

This clonotype came up many times. The gene calls are TRBV21-1 and TRBJ2-7; the D call TRBD2 from the table was never checked on the DNA. TRBV21-1 counts as a pseudogene. The CDR3 consists of 14 residues. The CDR3 loop is CASNGGGPPYEQYF. CDR3 DNA: TGTGCCAGCAATGGTGGAGGGCCCCCCTACGAGCAGTACTTC.

This clonotype was picked up many times. The chain carries TRBV2 and TRBJ2-3; TRBD2 matches at 7 bases. The J segment lost 1 base and the V segment lost 5 bases, leaving 3 bases of the junction unmatched. Germline V gene sequence: CDR1 SNHLY, CDR2 FYNNEI. The CDR3 sequence is 14 residues long. The CDR3 is CASSSSGGTDTQYF. The DNA for the CDR3 is TGTGCCAGCAGTTCGAGCGGGGGCACAGATACGCAGTATTTT. Complete variable domain (other parts from reference TRBV2 and TRBJ2-3): EPEVTQTPSHQVTQMGQEVILRCVPISNHLYFYWYRQILGQKVEFLVSFYNNEISEKSEIFDDQFSVERPDGSNFTLKIRSTKLEDSAMYFCASSSSGGTDTQYFGPGTRLTVL.

This rearrangement joins TRBV13 to TRBJ2-3; a possible D gene is TRBD2 (6 bases). The CDR3 sequence is 16 residues long. Germline CDR1 is PRHDT and CDR2 is FYEKMQ (reference sequence). V lost 3 bases and J 1 base, leaving 14 bases between the germline ends. CDR3: CASSLEASAGTDTQYF. CDR3 nucleotides: TGTGCCAGCAGCTTGGAAGCTAGCGCGGGCACAGATACGCAGTATTTT.

This clonotype was counted many times. CDR3 sequence (DNA): TGTGCCAGCAGTGAGCCCGGTTCTAACTATGGCTACACCTTC. The encoded protein is CASSEPGSNYGYTF. This sequence joins TRBV25-1 and TRBJ1-2; D is unclear. The CDR3 has 14 amino acids. The germline gives CDR1 MGHDK, CDR2 SYGVNS. V was cut by 3 bases and J by 0 bases, with 8 bases left in between.

This clonotype was seen ten or more times. V and J are TRBV29-1 and TRBJ1-1, with D tentatively TRBD1 (5 bases). The length of the CDR3 is 12 residues. Germline loops: CDR1 SQVTM, CDR2 ANQGSEA. Deletions cut 3 bases from V and 10 bases from J, with 15 bases between. The CDR3 DNA reads TGCAGCGTTGATGGCCCCATCGGGGGAGCTTTCTTT. It is translated as CSVDGPIGGAFF.

In this sample, this clonotype turned up many times. The rearrangement uses TRBV7-9 and TRBJ1-5; a weak D match, TRBD1 (5 bases). Deletions cut 3 bases from V and 7 bases from J, with 10 bases between. The CDR3 sequence is 13 residues long. Germline-derived CDR1 and CDR2 are SEHNR and FQNEAQ (reference sequence). The CDR3 DNA reads TGTGCCAGCAGCTTGGAGGGGCCCCAGCCCCAGCATTTT. Translating it yields CASSLEGPQPQHF.

This clonotype appeared once. One end of the junction varies from germline; a read error may be responsible. This chain connects TRBV20-1 to TRBJ1-1; D is uncertain. CDR1 DFQATT and CDR2 SNEGSKA come from the germline V gene (reference sequence). CDR3 length equals 15 residues. CDR3 region: CSARRMGSSNTEDFF. In DNA, the CDR3 is TGCAGTGCTAGGCGAATGGGGAGTTCGAACACTGAAGATTTCTTT.

This clonotype was recorded many times. V usage is TRBV11-2 and J usage is TRBJ1-1, with D hard to call. This CDR3 has 12 residues. Trimming pared 5 bases from V and 4 bases from J, leaving 8 bases between. Germline lookup yields CDR1 SGHAT and CDR2 FQNNGV. CDR3 sequence: CASSPDSTEAFF. CDR3 DNA sequence: TGTGCCAGCAGCCCTGATAGCACTGAAGCTTTCTTT.

At least ten counts were recorded for this clonotype. This chain links TRBV4-1 with TRBJ1-1, with no clear D. The CDR3 has 13 amino acids. Germline V gene sequence: CDR1 MGHRA, CDR2 YSYEKL. Trimming pared 4 bases from V and 0 bases from J, leaving 6 bases between. CDR3 nucleotides: TGCGCCAGCAGCCTAAACTTGAACACTGAAGCTTTCTTT. This gives the protein CASSLNLNTEAFF.

This clonotype appeared many times. The CDR3 region is CASSLDYFSGANVLTF. The CDR3 region has the DNA TGTGCCAGCAGCTTGGATTATTTTTCTGGGGCCAACGTCCTGACTTTC. The chain employs TRBV5-4 and TRBJ2-6; D ambiguous. The CDR3 runs 16 residues. The V end was cut by 0 bases, the J end by 1 base, with 8 bases between. Per germline, CDR1 SGHNT and CDR2 YYREEE (reference sequence).